This record concerns one T cell receptor (beta chain) sequence. This specimen belongs to a study of CD8+ T cells in alopecia areata. Investigators isolated RNA and reverse transcribed it into cDNA to act as the sequencing template. Libraries were prepared by immunoSEQ multiplex PCR; TCRdb keeps only in-frame clonotypes and omits some of them. The sample has about 150,000 clones; 45% to 60% are singletons. The CDR3 extends over 15 amino acids. CDR1 SGHTA and CDR2 FQGNSA come from the germline V gene. The V and J ends lost 1 base and 5 bases respectively, with 12 bases between them. This clonotype originated in a human donor with alopecia areata. The sequencing sample was made of CD4+ T cells sorted from blood. The V gene is TRBV7-2, the J gene TRBJ2-1, with D perhaps matching TRBD2 (6 bases). The CDR3 sequence is CASSLGGTLDNEQFF. DNA of the CDR3: TGTGCCAGCAGCTTAGGGGGGACTCTTGACAATGAGCAGTTCTTC.